What follows is one T cell receptor beta chain and its context. These data originate in a study of blood T cell repertoires in COVID-19. The CDR3 contains 13 residues. The V and J ends lost 2 bases and 3 bases respectively, with 7 bases between them. Germline V gene lookup returns CDR1 SGHDN and CDR2 FVKESK. Only in-frame clones appear in the TCRdb table, and some are missing; sequencing was by immunoSEQ multiplex PCR. The sample shows about 88,000 clones, about 90% of them seen only once. The sample consisted of peripheral blood. The origin of this receptor is a man older than 75 with acute or convalescent COVID-19. This sequence joins TRBV14 and TRBJ1-1, with a tentative D call TRBD1 (5 bases). The CDR3: CASSQFRDTEAFF. The CDR3 coding sequence is TGTGCCAGCAGCCAATTCAGGGACACTGAAGCTTTCTTT.